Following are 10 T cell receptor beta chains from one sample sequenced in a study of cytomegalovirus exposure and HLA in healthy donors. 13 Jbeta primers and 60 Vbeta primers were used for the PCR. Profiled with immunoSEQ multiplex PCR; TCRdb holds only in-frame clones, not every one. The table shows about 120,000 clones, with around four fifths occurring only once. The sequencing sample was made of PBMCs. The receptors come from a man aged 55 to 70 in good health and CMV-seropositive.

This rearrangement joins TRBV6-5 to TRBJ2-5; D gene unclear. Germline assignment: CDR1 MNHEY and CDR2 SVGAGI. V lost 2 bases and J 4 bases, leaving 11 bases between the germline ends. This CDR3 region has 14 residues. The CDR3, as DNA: TGTGCCAGCAGTTACCTAGTTAGCCGAGAGACCCAGTACTTC. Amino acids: CASSYLVSRETQYF.

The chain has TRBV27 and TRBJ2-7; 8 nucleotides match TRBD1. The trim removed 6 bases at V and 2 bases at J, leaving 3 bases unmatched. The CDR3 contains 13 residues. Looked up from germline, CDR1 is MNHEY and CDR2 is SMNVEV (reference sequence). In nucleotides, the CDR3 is TGTGCCAGCAGGGGACAGGTACCCTACGAGCAGTACTTC. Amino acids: CASRGQVPYEQYF.

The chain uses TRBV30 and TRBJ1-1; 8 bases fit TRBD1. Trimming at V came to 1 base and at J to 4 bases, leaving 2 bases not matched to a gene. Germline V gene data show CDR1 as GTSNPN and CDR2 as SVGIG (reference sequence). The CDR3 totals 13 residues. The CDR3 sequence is CAWSAGGGTEAFF. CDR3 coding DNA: TGTGCCTGGAGTGCAGGGGGCGGCACTGAAGCTTTCTTT.

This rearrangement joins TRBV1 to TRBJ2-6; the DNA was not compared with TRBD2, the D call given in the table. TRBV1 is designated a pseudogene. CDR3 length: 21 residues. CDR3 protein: CTSSLDGGLARYSSGANVLTF. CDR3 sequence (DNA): TGCACCAGCAGCCTTGATGGGGGACTAGCTCGTTATAGCTCTGGGGCCAACGTCCTGACTTTC.

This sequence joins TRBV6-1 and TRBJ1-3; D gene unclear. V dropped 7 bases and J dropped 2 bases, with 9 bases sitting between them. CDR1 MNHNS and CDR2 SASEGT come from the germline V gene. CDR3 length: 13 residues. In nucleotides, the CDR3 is TGTGCCAGCAACGGAGGGACTGGAAACACCATATATTTT. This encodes CASNGGTGNTIYF.

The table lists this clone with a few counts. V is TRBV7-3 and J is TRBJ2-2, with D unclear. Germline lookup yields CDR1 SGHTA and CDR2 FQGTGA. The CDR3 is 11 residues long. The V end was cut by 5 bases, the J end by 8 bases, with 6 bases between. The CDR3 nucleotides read TGTGCCAGCAGCGCCGGGGGGGAGCTGTTTTTT. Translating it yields CASSAGGELFF.

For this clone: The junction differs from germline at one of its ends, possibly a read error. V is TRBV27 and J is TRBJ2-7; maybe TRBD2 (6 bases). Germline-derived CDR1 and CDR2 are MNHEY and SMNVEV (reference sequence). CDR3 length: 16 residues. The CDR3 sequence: CASTKFGRESSYKQYF. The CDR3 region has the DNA TGTGCCAGCACCAAGTTCGGGCGGGAAAGCTCCTACAAGCAGTACTTC.

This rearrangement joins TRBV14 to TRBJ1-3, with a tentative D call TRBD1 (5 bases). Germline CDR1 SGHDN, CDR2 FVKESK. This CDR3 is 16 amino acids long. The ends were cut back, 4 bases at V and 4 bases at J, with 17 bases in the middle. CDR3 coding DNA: TGTGCCAGCAGCCTCCTTGGGGGGGGTAGAGGAAACACCATATATTTT. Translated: CASSLLGGGRGNTIYF.

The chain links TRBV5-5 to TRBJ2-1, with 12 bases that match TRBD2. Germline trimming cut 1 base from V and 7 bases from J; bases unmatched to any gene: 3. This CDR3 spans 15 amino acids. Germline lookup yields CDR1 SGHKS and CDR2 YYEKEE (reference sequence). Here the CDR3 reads CASSLRTSGANEQFF. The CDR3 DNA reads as TGTGCCAGCAGCTTGAGGACTAGCGGGGCTAATGAGCAGTTCTTC. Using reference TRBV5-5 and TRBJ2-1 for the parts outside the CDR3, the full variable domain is DAGVTQSPTHLIKTRGQQVTLRCSPISGHKSVSWYQQVLGQGPQFIFQYYEKEERGRGNFPDRFSARQFPNYSSELNVNALLLGDSALYLCASSLRTSGANEQFFGPGTRLTVL.

CDR3 loop: CASSPPGGSYGYTF. CDR3 in DNA: TGTGCCAGCAGCCCCCCGGGGGGGAGCTATGGCTACACCTTC. This chain uses TRBV14 with TRBJ1-2, with D perhaps TRBD1 (5 bases). Trimming shortened V by 4 bases and J by 4 bases, and 13 bases separated the two germline ends. Germline lookup yields CDR1 SGHDN and CDR2 FVKESK. The length of the CDR3 is 14 residues.